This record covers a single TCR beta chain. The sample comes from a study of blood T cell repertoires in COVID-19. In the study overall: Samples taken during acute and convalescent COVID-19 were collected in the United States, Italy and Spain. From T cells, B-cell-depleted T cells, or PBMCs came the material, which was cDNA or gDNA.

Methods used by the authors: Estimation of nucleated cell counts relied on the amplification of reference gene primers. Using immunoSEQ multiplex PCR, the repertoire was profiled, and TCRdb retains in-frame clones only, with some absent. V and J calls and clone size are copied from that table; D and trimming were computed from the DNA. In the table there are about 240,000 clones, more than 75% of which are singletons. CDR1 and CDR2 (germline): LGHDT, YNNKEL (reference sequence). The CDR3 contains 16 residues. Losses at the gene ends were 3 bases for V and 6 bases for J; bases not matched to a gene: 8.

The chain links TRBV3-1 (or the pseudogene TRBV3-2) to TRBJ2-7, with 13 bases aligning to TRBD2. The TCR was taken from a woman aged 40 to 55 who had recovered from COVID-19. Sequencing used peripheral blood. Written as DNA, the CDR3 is TGTGCCAGCAGCCAGTTTGGACTAGCGGGAGCGGGCGAGCAGTACTTC. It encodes CASSQFGLAGAGEQYF.